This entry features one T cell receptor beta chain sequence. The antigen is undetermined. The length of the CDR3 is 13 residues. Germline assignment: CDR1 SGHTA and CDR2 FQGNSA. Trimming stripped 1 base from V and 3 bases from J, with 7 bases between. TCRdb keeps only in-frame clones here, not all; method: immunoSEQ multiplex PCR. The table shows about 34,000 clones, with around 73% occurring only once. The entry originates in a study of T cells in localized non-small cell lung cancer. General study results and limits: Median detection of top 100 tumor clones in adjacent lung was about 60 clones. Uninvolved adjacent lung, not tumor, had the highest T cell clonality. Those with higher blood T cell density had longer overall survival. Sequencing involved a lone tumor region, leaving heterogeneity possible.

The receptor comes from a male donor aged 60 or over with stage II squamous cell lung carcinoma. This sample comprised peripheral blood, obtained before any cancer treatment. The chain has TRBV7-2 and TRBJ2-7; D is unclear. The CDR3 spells CASSLDGLYEQYF. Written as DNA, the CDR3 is TGTGCCAGCAGCTTAGATGGCCTCTACGAGCAGTACTTC.